This TCR beta chain was captured by sequencing in a study of blood T cell repertoires in COVID-19 (dated by TCRdb to the early 2020s). A note on the overall study: Samples covering the acute and convalescent phases of COVID-19 were provided by collaborators in the United States, Italy and Spain. The prospective study material was composed of cDNA or gDNA derived from T cells, B-cell-depleted T cells, or PBMCs. The dataset comprised deeply sampled blood TCRbeta repertoires from subjects exposed to, actively infected with, or recovered from COVID-19. A freely available public database, intended as a resource for researchers studying the immune response to SARS-CoV-2, is where the repertoires were released. The samples were drawn from two sources: the first 160 participants of the ongoing ImmuneRACE study, and fewer than 1,500 subjects contributed by 6 global collaborators. The sample metadata nearly always contained a de-identified subject ID, COVID-19 status, age in years and sex. Where HLA class I and class II types were available, the types were taken from metadata supplied by the sample provider, not from assay-based typing.

Study-wide findings and limitations: How much clinical and demographic metadata was included differed by source and by participant, and the metadata was provided uncurated.

Note on this clone: Its cognate antigen has yet to be identified. Base qualities are not at hand, and no much larger clone is one base apart.

One collaborating source in Seattle enrolled patients while the patients were actively infected and followed the patients over time throughout the course of disease. Each collaborating institution followed its own protocols to collect whole blood in K2EDTA tubes. For TCRbeta analysis, collaborator samples were shipped as frozen whole blood, as isolated PBMCs, or as DNA extracted from either sample type. TCRbeta CDR3 regions were amplified from genomic DNA using the immunoSEQ Assay, a bias-controlled multiplex PCR. Processing in the source paper ran as follows. The number of nucleated cells in each sample was estimated by amplification of reference gene primers within the assay. To quantify the absolute abundance of each unique TCRbeta CDR3 rearrangement, sequence reads were collapsed and filtered. Productive Simpson clonality was computed per sample as the square root of Simpson's diversity index over productive rearrangements. TCRdb retrieved this table from immuneACCESS and kept in-frame rearrangements only. Not all clones are present; in checked studies, unresolved V genes account for under half, and no reason is known for the remainder. V and J calls and clone size come straight from that table; D and trimming were deduced from the DNA. The sample records some 310,000 clones, roughly 90% of which are singletons. The ten top clones hold 2.9% of the sample.

The CDR3 goes from the cysteine to the phenylalanine over 17 residues. Left in the record is the CDR3 DNA by itself, 51 bases read in frame from the first base. The germline V and J ends show losses of 0 bases and 5 bases respectively, and no gene match explains 10 bases of the junction. According to the germline V gene, CDR1 reads SGHVS and CDR2 reads FQNEAQ. The chain joins TRBV7-8 to TRBJ1-2; 9 central nucleotides agree with TRBD1. Sequenced material: peripheral blood. This clonotype was obtained from a woman aged 25 to 45 with COVID-19, enrolled during active disease. CDR3 loop: CASSLAPRQTGGYGYTF. The DNA is as follows: TGTGCCAGCAGCTTAGCCCCAAGACAGACAGGGGGATATGGCTACACCTTC. Reference TRBV7-8 and TRBJ1-2 genes cover what lies past the CDR3, so the full variable domain is GAGVSQSPRYKVAKRGQDVALRCDPISGHVSLFWYQQALGQGPEFLTYFQNEAQLDKSGLPSDRFFAERPEGSVSTLKIQRTQQEDSAVYLCASSLAPRQTGGYGYTFGSGTRLTVV.